This T cell receptor (beta chain) was sequenced in a study of circulating and synovial CD4+ cells in juvenile arthritis. Broader study findings: Bulk blood CD4 samples held at least an order of magnitude more or fewer genomes than CPL.

Concerning this clone: Its antigen remains unknown.

The germline V gene encodes CDR1 SGHTA and CDR2 FQGNSA. J gave up 1 base and V 5 bases, and 4 bases lay outside the gene matches. The CDR3 contains 16 residues. This table comes from immunoSEQ multiplex PCR, and its TCRdb copy is limited to in-frame clones, with some not included. The sample yields just over 35,000 clones, approximately 93% seen once. The origin of this receptor is a human donor with juvenile idiopathic arthritis. Sequencing was performed on CD4+ T cells from blood. This chain joins TRBV7-2 and TRBJ2-5; 13 nucleotides line up with TRBD2. CDR3 nucleotides: TGTGCCAGCAGCCCAAGGACTAGCGGGGGCCAAGAGACCCAGTACTTC. Translated: CASSPRTSGGQETQYF.